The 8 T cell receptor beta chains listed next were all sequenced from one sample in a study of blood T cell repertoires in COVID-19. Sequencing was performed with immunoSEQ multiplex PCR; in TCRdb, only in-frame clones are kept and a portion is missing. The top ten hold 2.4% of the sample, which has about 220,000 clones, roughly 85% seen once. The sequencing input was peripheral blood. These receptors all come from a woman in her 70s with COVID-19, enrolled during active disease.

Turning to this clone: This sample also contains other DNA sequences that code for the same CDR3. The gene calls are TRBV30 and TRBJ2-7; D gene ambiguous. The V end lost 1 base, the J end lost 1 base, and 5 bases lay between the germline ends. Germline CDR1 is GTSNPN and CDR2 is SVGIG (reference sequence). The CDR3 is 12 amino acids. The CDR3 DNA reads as TGTGCCTGGAGTGGCGCTTCCTACGAGCAGTACTTC. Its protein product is CAWSGASYEQYF.

The CDR3 is CASSLIAQGATGELFF. DNA of the CDR3: TGTGCCAGCAGCTTAATCGCACAGGGGGCCACCGGGGAGCTGTTTTTT. V gene TRBV7-3 combines with J gene TRBJ2-2, with 9 bases identical to TRBD1. The CDR3 runs 16 residues. Per germline, CDR1 SGHTA and CDR2 FQGTGA. V trimming: 1 base; J trimming: 4 bases; junction bases outside the gene matches: 4.

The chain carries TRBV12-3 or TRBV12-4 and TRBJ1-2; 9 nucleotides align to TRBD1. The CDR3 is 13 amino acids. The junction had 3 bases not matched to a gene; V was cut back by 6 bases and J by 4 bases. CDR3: CASSLQGAYGYTF. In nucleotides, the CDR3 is TGTGCCAGCAGCCTACAGGGGGCCTATGGCTACACCTTC.

The CDR3 nucleotides are TGTGCCAGCAGCTTAATCCGGTCGGTGGTCACTGAAGCTTTCTTT. Translated: CASSLIRSVVTEAFF. The V call is TRBV7-2, the J call TRBJ1-1; D not certain. The germline V gene encodes CDR1 SGHTA and CDR2 FQGNSA. The CDR3 has 15 residues. V was pared by 2 bases and J by 4 bases, with 14 bases between.

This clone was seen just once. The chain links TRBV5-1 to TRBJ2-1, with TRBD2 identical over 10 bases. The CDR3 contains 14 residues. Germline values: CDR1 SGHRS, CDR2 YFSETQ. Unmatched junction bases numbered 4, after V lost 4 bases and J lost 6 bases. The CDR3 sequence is CASSTGLAANEQFF. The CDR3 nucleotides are TGCGCCAGCAGCACTGGACTAGCGGCCAATGAGCAGTTCTTC. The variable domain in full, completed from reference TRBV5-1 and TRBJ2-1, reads KAGVTQTPRYLIKTRGQQVTLSCSPISGHRSVSWYQQTPGQGLQFLFEYFSETQRNKGNFPGRFSGRQFSNSRSEMNVSTLELGDSALYLCASSTGLAANEQFFGPGTRLTVL.

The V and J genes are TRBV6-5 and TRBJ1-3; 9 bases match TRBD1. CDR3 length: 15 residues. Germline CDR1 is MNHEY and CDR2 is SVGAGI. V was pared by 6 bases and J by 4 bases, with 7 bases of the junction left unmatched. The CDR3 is CASRTGGAKGNTIYF. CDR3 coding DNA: TGTGCCAGCAGAACAGGGGGCGCGAAGGGAAACACCATATATTTT.

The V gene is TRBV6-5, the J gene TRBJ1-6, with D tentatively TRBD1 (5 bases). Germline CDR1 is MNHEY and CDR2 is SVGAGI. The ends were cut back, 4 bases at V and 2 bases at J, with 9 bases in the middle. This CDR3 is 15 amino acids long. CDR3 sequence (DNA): TGTGCCAGCAGTTCCCCGACAGCCTATAATTCACCCCTCCACTTT. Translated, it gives CASSSPTAYNSPLHF.

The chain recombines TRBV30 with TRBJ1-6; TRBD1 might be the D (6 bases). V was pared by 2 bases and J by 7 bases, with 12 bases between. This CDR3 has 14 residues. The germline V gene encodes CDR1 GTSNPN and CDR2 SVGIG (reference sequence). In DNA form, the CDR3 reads TGTGCCTGGAGTAGTGGGACAAGGAATTCACCCCTCCACTTT. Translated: CAWSSGTRNSPLHF.